This T cell receptor (beta chain) emerged from a study of blood T cell repertoires in COVID-19. About the research overall: Material from acute and convalescent COVID-19 was sourced from the United States, Italy and Spain.

The table came from immunoSEQ multiplex PCR; TCRdb's copy has only in-frame clones and leaves some out. The table shows about 250,000 clones, with 65% to 85% occurring only once. This CDR3 spans 14 amino acids. CDR1 MDHEN and CDR2 SYDVKM come from the germline V gene. V lost 4 bases and J lost 6, with 13 bases in between. The receptor was isolated from a person between 65 and 79 years old with COVID-19, enrolled during active disease. The specimen sequenced was peripheral blood. The chain couples TRBV28 to TRBJ1-5; a possible D gene is TRBD1 (5 bases). In nucleotides, the CDR3 is TGTGCCAGCAGTTCCCAGGGAAACTCTCAGCCCCAGCATTTT. Protein product: CASSSQGNSQPQHF.